Listed below are T cell receptor beta chains from one sample, sequenced in a study of post-analysis software for immune sequencing data. Via MiXCR, TCRdb re-called the PCR reads, giving one row per CDR3 protein. Among 750,000 to 900,000 distinct CDR3 sequences listed, around 42% were seen once. Sequenced: blood. The receptor source for this set is a girl aged 5-17 years with multiple sclerosis. The conserved cysteine and the conserved F or W are not part of the CDR3 here. The order of the fields is V gene, clone size, J gene, CDR3 protein. Clone sizes are given selectively: once, few, many, or a class where the clone is expanded.

>TRBV11-1|few|TRBJ2-7
ASSLEVGRYYEQY
>TRBV9|NA|TRBJ2-1
ASSVHGGHNNEQF
>TRBV24-1|NA|TRBJ2-7
ATSDSGRARHEQY
>TRBV29-1|NA|TRBJ2-3
SAWGLDTQY
>TRBV20-1|NA|TRBJ2-7
STTSGGYEQY
>TRBV25-1|NA|TRBJ1-5
ASSGRGGPGPQH
>TRBV11-2|NA|TRBJ2-1
ASSFPLGLAEYNEQF
>TRBV20-1|many|TRBJ2-5
SARQGALPFQETQY
>TRBV3-1|NA|TRBJ1-2
ASSQRQLNYGYT
>TRBV6-6|NA|TRBJ2-1
ASRTTTGGGFSEQF
>TRBV18|many|TRBJ1-2
ASSSGQGNSFYGYT
>TRBV7-9|NA|TRBJ1-6
ASSLQHPSSYNSPLH
>TRBV18|NA|TRBJ2-1
ASSPPTDNEQF
>TRBV3-1|NA|TRBJ2-5
ASSSTGIFSKETQY
>TRBV5-1|few|TRBJ2-1
ASSLSGNKGNEQF
>TRBV5-1|few|TRBJ2-7
ASSLEGRSYEQY
>TRBV15|NA|TRBJ1-4
ATSRALLRDRDEKLF
>TRBV6-2/TRBV6-3|few|TRBJ2-1
ASSDTLAGVANEQF
>TRBV20-1|NA|TRBJ2-7
SARERLAGWGEQY
>TRBV25-1|NA|TRBJ2-1
ASSEGSTGEQF
>TRBV6-6|NA|TRBJ1-5
ASSYSLWVGH
>TRBV7-3|NA|TRBJ2-1
ASSLKGADEQF
>TRBV9|NA|TRBJ2-5
ASSEGPPPETQY
>TRBV7-9|few|TRBJ2-7
ASSLAGGGNSYEQY
>TRBV12-3/TRBV12-4|few|TRBJ1-5
ASRPTVHQPQH
>TRBV20-1|NA|TRBJ2-7
SARAGSLYEQY
>TRBV6-2/TRBV6-3|NA|TRBJ2-7
ASSYDSSSSYEQY